This T cell receptor beta chain was captured by sequencing in a study of T cells in tuberculosis. Looking at the study overall: IGRA-negative adolescents, IGRA-positive adolescents with latent tuberculosis and adults with active tuberculosis formed this South African cohort.

There are 15 residues in the CDR3. J lost 1 base, V lost 5 bases, and 5 bases had no gene match. Germline CDR1 is MNHNY and CDR2 is SVGAGI (reference sequence). Data came from immunoSEQ multiplex PCR; TCRdb stores just in-frame clones and leaves some out. This sample has 25,000 to 35,000 clones, with 80% to 95% found just once. The clonotype comes from a donor aged 10 to 29 with latent tuberculosis or without tuberculosis infection. The sample was PBMCs. The gene calls are TRBV6-6 and TRBJ2-7, with 10 bases matching TRBD1. In nucleotides, the CDR3 is TGTGCCAGCAGTGACGGGACAGGGGCATCCTACGAGCAGTACTTC. Its translation: CASSDGTGASYEQYF.